These 30 T cell receptor beta chains share one sample of origin, sequenced in a study. TCRdb independently ran MiXCR on the 5' RACE reads; one entry per CDR3 protein. Of approximately 53,000 distinct CDR3 sequences listed, about 28% are singletons. The sequencing input was tumor-infiltrating memory CD4+ T cells sorted from the breast tumor. Subset meaning: memory CD4+ T cells, CD4+CD45RO+CD25-. The origin of the receptors is a female donor with breast cancer.

This clonotype occurred a few times. The chain combines TRBV20-1 with TRBJ2-3; 7 bases fit TRBD1. Losses at the gene ends were 0 bases for V and 6 bases for J; bases not matched to a gene: 9. CDR1 DFQATT and CDR2 SNEGSKA come from the germline V gene (reference sequence). The CDR3 spans 15 residues. The chain's CDR3 is CSARDLGQAGDTQYF. In DNA, the CDR3 is TGCAGTGCTAGAGATCTAGGACAGGCGGGCGATACGCAGTATTTT.

A few counts support this clonotype. J is TRBJ1-6 and V is TRBV5-6, with D possibly being TRBD1 (6 bases). The CDR3 is made up of 15 amino acids. Germline V gene sequence: CDR1 SGHDT, CDR2 YYEEEE. The ends were cut back, 2 bases at V and 6 bases at J, with 12 bases in the middle. The CDR3 sequence: CASSFRDTFNSPLHF. The CDR3 DNA follows: TGTGCCAGCAGCTTCAGGGACACCTTTAATTCACCCCTCCACTTT.

The chain recombines TRBV7-8 with TRBJ2-2, with D unresolved. V lost 5 bases and J lost 7, with 14 bases in between. The length of the CDR3 is 14 residues. The germline gives CDR1 SGHVS, CDR2 FQNEAQ. CDR3 sequence: CASSPALRLGELFF. As DNA, the CDR3 is TGTGCCAGCAGCCCAGCTCTCAGGCTCGGGGAGCTGTTTTTT. Full variable domain (remainder filled in from reference TRBV7-8 and TRBJ2-2): GAGVSQSPRYKVAKRGQDVALRCDPISGHVSLFWYQQALGQGPEFLTYFQNEAQLDKSGLPSDRFFAERPEGSVSTLKIQRTQQEDSAVYLCASSPALRLGELFFGEGSRLTVL.

This chain links TRBV29-1 with TRBJ2-4; no clear D. The germline gives CDR1 SQVTM, CDR2 ANQGSEA. The germline V and J ends were trimmed by 2 bases and 1 base, with 12 bases remaining between them. The CDR3 totals 15 residues. Written as DNA, the CDR3 is TGCAGCGTTGAAAATTCTCTGGAGGCCAAAAACATTCAGTACTTC. It is translated as CSVENSLEAKNIQYF.

The chain joins TRBV18 to TRBJ2-5; the D is unclear. This CDR3 contains 13 residues. Germline CDR1 and CDR2: KGHSH and LQKENI. V dropped 6 bases and J dropped 1 base, with 9 bases sitting between them. CDR3 amino acids: CASSPTSQETQYF. The CDR3 DNA follows: TGTGCCAGCTCGCCCACTTCCCAAGAGACCCAGTACTTC. Supplemented by reference TRBV18 and TRBJ2-5, the full variable domain reads NAGVMQNPRHLVRRRGQEARLRCSPMKGHSHVYWYRQLPEEGLKFMVYLQKENIIDESGMPKERFSAEFPKEGPSILRIQQVVRGDSAAYFCASSPTSQETQYFGPGTRLLVL.

V gene TRBV5-1 combines with J gene TRBJ1-4; D ambiguous. The CDR3 contains 15 residues. V lost 0 bases and J 0 bases, leaving 6 bases between the germline ends. Germline loops: CDR1 SGHRS, CDR2 YFSETQ. The CDR3: CASSLGRTTNEKLFF. CDR3 nucleotides: TGCGCCAGCAGCTTGGGGAGAACAACTAATGAAAAACTGTTTTTT.

The rearrangement joins TRBV20-1 to TRBJ2-5; weak D call: TRBD2 (5 bases). Trimming cost V 8 bases and J 2 bases, with 21 bases left between them. The CDR3 covers 15 residues. CDR1 and CDR2 from the germline V gene are DFQATT and SNEGSKA (reference sequence). CDR3 region: CSSPSPSKTQETQYF. The CDR3 nucleotides are TGCAGTTCCCCATCCCCTAGCAAAACGCAAGAGACCCAGTACTTC.

This chain links TRBV5-1 with TRBJ1-1, with 7 bases identical to TRBD1. The CDR3 consists of 14 residues. With 0 bases clipped from V and 7 bases from J, the junction kept 6 bases outside the gene matches. The germline CDR1 and CDR2 sequences are SGHRS and YFSETQ. DNA of the CDR3: TGCGCCAGCAGCTTGGGTATTCGGGACAGTGAAGCTTTCTTT. Protein product: CASSLGIRDSEAFF. Complete variable domain (other parts from reference TRBV5-1 and TRBJ1-1): KAGVTQTPRYLIKTRGQQVTLSCSPISGHRSVSWYQQTPGQGLQFLFEYFSETQRNKGNFPGRFSGRQFSNSRSEMNVSTLELGDSALYLCASSLGIRDSEAFFGQGTRLTVV.

This sequence joins TRBV6-6 and TRBJ2-7, with 10 positions matching TRBD1. The CDR3 extends over 15 amino acids. Trimming removed 5 bases from V and 3 bases from J; junction bases left unmatched: 7. Germline V gene sequence: CDR1 MNHNY, CDR2 SVGAGI (reference sequence). Here the CDR3 reads CASSPNRDRGYEQYF. CDR3 coding DNA: TGTGCCAGCAGTCCTAACCGGGACAGGGGCTACGAGCAGTACTTC.

The J gene is TRBJ2-2, the V gene TRBV5-1; D not resolved. Per the germline V gene, CDR1 is SGHRS and CDR2 is YFSETQ. The length of the CDR3 is 13 residues. With 4 bases removed from V and 1 base from J, the gap between germline ends came to 5 bases. As DNA, the CDR3 is TGCGCCAGCAGCCCCGAGAACACCGGGGAGCTGTTTTTT. It is translated as CASSPENTGELFF.

This clonotype appeared a few times. This chain uses TRBV20-1 with TRBJ2-1; 12 bases agree with TRBD2. J was trimmed by 5 bases and V by 6 bases; bases with no gene match: 11. Per the germline V gene, CDR1 is DFQATT and CDR2 is SNEGSKA (reference sequence). The CDR3 length is 16 residues. The CDR3 reads CSAHPGTSGLNNEQFF. The CDR3 DNA reads as TGCAGTGCGCATCCCGGGACTAGCGGGCTTAACAATGAGCAGTTCTTC.

This rearrangement joins TRBV27 to TRBJ1-2; D perhaps matches TRBD1 (6 bases). Germline V gene lookup returns CDR1 MNHEY and CDR2 SMNVEV (reference sequence). The CDR3 loop spans 15 amino acids. Between the trimmed V and J ends, which lost 3 bases and 3 bases, there was a span of 14 bases. The CDR3 protein is CASSFRGLEDYGYTF. CDR3 DNA sequence: TGTGCCAGCAGTTTCAGGGGCCTGGAGGACTATGGCTACACCTTC.

The chain links TRBV20-1 to TRBJ1-1; 7 bases are a match to TRBD1. The V and J ends lost 5 bases and 3 bases, in that order; junction bases with no gene match: 15. This CDR3 comprises 16 residues. The germline V gene encodes CDR1 DFQATT and CDR2 SNEGSKA (reference sequence). The CDR3 DNA follows: TGCAGTGCTCCTGAATCGAACAGGGGCGTCCACACTGAAGCTTTCTTT. Protein: CSAPESNRGVHTEAFF.

Notes on this clonotype: Sequence at one end of the junction differs from germline and may be a read error. The chain links TRBV28 to TRBJ2-3; 15 positions match TRBD2. Germline CDR1 reads MDHEN; CDR2 reads SYDVKM. This CDR3 has 17 residues. The CDR3 DNA is TGTGCCAGCAGTAGACGGACTAGCGGGAGGGCCACAGGTACGCAGTATTTT. Translation gives CASSRRTSGRATGTQYF.

This rearrangement joins TRBV7-8 to TRBJ2-3; 8 bases fit TRBD1. The J segment lost 3 bases and the V segment lost 5 bases, leaving 7 bases of the junction unmatched. The CDR3 contains 15 residues. CDR1 is SGHVS, CDR2 FQNEAQ, per germline. For the CDR3, the DNA is TGTGCCAGCAGCGTCAGGACAGGGCAAACAGATACGCAGTATTTT. Protein: CASSVRTGQTDTQYF.

For this clonotype: This clone may be a read error of a much larger clone one base away. This chain connects TRBV9 to TRBJ1-5; possible D gene TRBD1, 6 bases. CDR1 is SGDLS, CDR2 YYNGEE, per germline. The CDR3 has 12 residues. The CDR3 sequence is CVSSGRGQPQHF. In DNA, the CDR3 is TGTGTCAGCAGCGGCAGGGGTCAGCCCCAGCATTTT.

The chain combines TRBV20-1 with TRBJ1-2, with D unresolved. The CDR3 length is 13 residues. The germline gives CDR1 DFQATT, CDR2 SNEGSKA (reference sequence). The ends were cut back, 0 bases at V and 4 bases at J, with 9 bases in the middle. CDR3 sequence (DNA): TGCAGTGCTAGAGACTACAGATCCTATGGCTACACCTTC. Translation gives CSARDYRSYGYTF.

This clonotype came up many times. The genes are TRBV20-1 and TRBJ2-1; 9 positions match TRBD2. Germline values: CDR1 DFQATT, CDR2 SNEGSKA (reference sequence). The CDR3 length is 14 residues. V shed 6 bases, J shed 6 bases, and the junction held 9 bases outside the gene matches. The CDR3 here is CSAPISGSGNEQFF. Written as DNA, the CDR3 is TGCAGTGCACCCATTAGCGGGAGCGGCAATGAGCAGTTCTTC.

V and J are TRBV28 and TRBJ1-4, with a possible D match to TRBD1 (5 bases). Between the trimmed V and J ends, which lost 6 bases and 2 bases, there was a span of 16 bases. The CDR3 extends over 16 amino acids. Germline CDR1 reads MDHEN; CDR2 reads SYDVKM. CDR3 nucleotides: TGTGCCAGCAGCTCTCCTTCAGGGTTGACTAATGAAAAACTGTTTTTT. Encoded protein: CASSSPSGLTNEKLFF. Drawing the rest from reference TRBV28 and TRBJ1-4, the complete variable domain is DVKVTQSSRYLVKRTGEKVFLECVQDMDHENMFWYRQDPGLGLRLIYFSYDVKMKEKGDIPEGYSVSREKKERFSLILESASTNQTSMYLCASSSPSGLTNEKLFFGSGTQLSVL.

This rearrangement joins TRBV4-1 to TRBJ1-2; TRBD1 is a possible D gene (5 bases). The CDR3 spans 14 residues. CDR1 and CDR2 (germline): MGHRA, YSYEKL. Trimming removed 2 bases from V and 6 bases from J, with 13 bases in between. The CDR3 DNA reads TGCGCCAGCAGCCAAAACCCAGGGAACGATGGCTACACCTTC. Translating it yields CASSQNPGNDGYTF.

In this sample, this clonotype turned up many times. The chain has TRBV20-1 and TRBJ1-5, with D possibly TRBD1 on 6 matching bases. The CDR3 length is 15 residues. In germline, CDR1 is DFQATT, CDR2 SNEGSKA (reference sequence). Trimming left V 4 bases short and J 7 bases short, with 20 bases between. CDR3 nucleotides: TGCAGTGCTACCAAGGACAGTGCGGGTGGGCAGCCCCAGCATTTT. Amino acids: CSATKDSAGGQPQHF.

This chain connects TRBV5-1 to TRBJ1-4; TRBD1 is a possible D gene (6 bases). The germline CDR1 and CDR2 sequences are SGHRS and YFSETQ. Trimming stripped 4 bases from V and 4 bases from J, with 17 bases between. The CDR3 totals 16 residues. The DNA for the CDR3 is TGCGCCAGCAGCCACGAAGCGGGGGGCATTAATGAAAAACTGTTTTTT. Translated, it gives CASSHEAGGINEKLFF.

CDR3 sequence (DNA): TGTGCCAGCAGCTTGCTTGGGTCTAGCACAGATACGCAGTATTTT. It codes for CASSLLGSSTDTQYF. The rearrangement joins TRBV5-5 to TRBJ2-3; D not resolved. Per germline, CDR1 SGHKS and CDR2 YYEKEE (reference sequence). Trimming removed 1 base at V and 0 bases at J, with 9 bases between. This CDR3 has 15 residues.

J is TRBJ1-3 and V is TRBV5-1, with D unresolved. V was clipped by 3 bases and J by 0 bases, with 7 bases between them. The germline gives CDR1 SGHRS, CDR2 YFSETQ. This CDR3 contains 14 residues. The CDR3 loop is CASSSANSGNTIYF. In DNA form, the CDR3 reads TGCGCCAGCAGCTCAGCCAACTCTGGAAACACCATATATTTT.

J is TRBJ1-2 and V is TRBV5-1; 9 nucleotides align to TRBD1. Germline V gene sequence: CDR1 SGHRS, CDR2 YFSETQ. V trimming: 1 base; J trimming: 3 bases; junction bases outside the gene matches: 4. This CDR3 region has 15 residues. For the CDR3, the DNA is TGCGCCAGCAGCTTGAGTACAGGGGGCGACTATGGCTACACCTTC. It translates to CASSLSTGGDYGYTF. Filled out from reference TRBV5-1 and TRBJ1-2, the complete variable domain reads KAGVTQTPRYLIKTRGQQVTLSCSPISGHRSVSWYQQTPGQGLQFLFEYFSETQRNKGNFPGRFSGRQFSNSRSEMNVSTLELGDSALYLCASSLSTGGDYGYTFGSGTRLTVV.

This clonotype has just a few counts. J is TRBJ2-2 and V is TRBV24-1; no clear D gene. Trimming took 7 bases from V and 3 from J, leaving 5 bases between them. The CDR3 is made up of 12 amino acids. CDR1 KGHDR and CDR2 SFDVKD come from the germline V gene. This CDR3 is CATRDDTGELFF. The CDR3 DNA reads as TGTGCCACCAGAGATGACACCGGGGAGCTGTTTTTT.

As for this clonotype: The CDR3 does not close with the conserved phenylalanine or tryptophan, likely indicating a read error. The J gene is TRBJ2-5, the V gene TRBV7-3; TRBD1 is a possible D gene (5 bases). The CDR3 loop spans 14 amino acids. The germline V gene encodes CDR1 SGHTA and CDR2 FQGTGA. V was cut by 2 bases and J by 5 bases, with 12 bases left in between. The CDR3 loop reads CASSLAGQLETQYY. CDR3 DNA sequence: TGTGCCAGCAGCTTAGCAGGGCAATTGGAGACCCAGTACTAC.

In its sample, this clonotype was seen many times. V and J are TRBV5-1 and TRBJ2-7; TRBD2 might be the D (5 bases). The V and J ends lost 4 bases and 0 bases respectively, with 17 bases between them. The CDR3 is made up of 16 amino acids. Germline loops: CDR1 SGHRS, CDR2 YFSETQ. The CDR3 nucleotides are TGCGCCAGCAGCCTCCCCCGAGGGCCGACCTCCTACGAGCAGTACTTC. As protein: CASSLPRGPTSYEQYF.

The chain combines TRBV27 with TRBJ2-2, with 7 positions matching TRBD1. V shed 0 bases and J 5 bases; nucleotides not matched to a gene: 6. CDR1 and CDR2 from the germline V gene are MNHEY and SMNVEV (reference sequence). The CDR3 runs to 16 residues. Here the CDR3 reads CASSLSGGQWTGELFF. The CDR3, as DNA: TGTGCCAGCAGTTTATCAGGGGGCCAATGGACCGGGGAGCTGTTTTTT.

The gene calls are TRBV29-1 and TRBJ1-4; no clear D gene. Trimming stripped 0 bases from V and 4 bases from J, with 6 bases between. Germline V lookup: CDR1 SQVTM, CDR2 ANQGSEA. The CDR3 runs 13 residues. CDR3 nucleotide sequence: TGCAGCGTTGAAGAATCGGTTAATGAAAAACTGTTTTTT. It translates to CSVEESVNEKLFF.